What follows are 15 T cell receptor beta chains derived from one specimen sequenced in a study of blood T cell repertoires in COVID-19. The method was immunoSEQ multiplex PCR; TCRdb's version includes in-frame clones alone and lacks a portion of them. The sample holds about 45,000 clones, over 80% seen once. The sample consisted of peripheral blood. These TCRs come from a man in his fifties or sixties with active COVID-19.

This clone was found once. This rearrangement joins TRBV12-3 or TRBV12-4 to TRBJ2-7; D is unresolved. The germline V and J ends were trimmed by 6 bases and 3 bases, with 6 bases remaining between them. This CDR3 has 11 residues. The CDR3: CASSNSYEQYF. Written as DNA, the CDR3 is TGTGCCAGCAGCAACAGCTACGAGCAGTACTTC.

The chain recombines TRBV18 with TRBJ2-3; 7 positions agree with TRBD1. V lost 3 bases and J lost 5; bases outside the gene matches: 5. Germline V CDR1 and CDR2: KGHSH, LQKENI. The CDR3 consists of 14 residues. The CDR3 DNA reads TGTGCCAGCTCACCGCGACAGGGTGGAGATACGCAGTATTTT. Its protein product is CASSPRQGGDTQYF.

V gene TRBV18 combines with J gene TRBJ1-3; 7 positions agree with TRBD1. Germline V gene data show CDR1 as KGHSH and CDR2 as LQKENI. V was pared by 4 bases and J by 4 bases, with 16 bases of the junction left unmatched. The CDR3 consists of 18 residues. DNA for the CDR3: TGTGCCAGCTCACTCACAGATTTACAGGGGACCGTCGGAAACACCATATATTTT. Translating gives CASSLTDLQGTVGNTIYF.

The genes are TRBV7-8 and TRBJ1-5, with 12 bases matching TRBD1. Looked up from germline, CDR1 is SGHVS and CDR2 is FQNEAQ. The V segment lost 5 bases and the J segment 6 bases; nucleotides outside the gene matches: 11. The CDR3 contains 17 residues. As DNA, the CDR3 is TGTGCCAGCAGCGCACACCGGGACAGGGGGCGCGTTCAGCCCCAGCATTTT. Its translation is CASSAHRDRGRVQPQHF.

This clone appeared once. This chain connects TRBV6-4 to TRBJ1-2, with TRBD1 matching 8 bases. Per germline, CDR1 MRHNA and CDR2 SNTAGT. The CDR3 runs 15 residues. The trim removed 4 bases at V and 0 bases at J, leaving 4 bases unmatched. Here the CDR3 DNA reads TGTGCCAGCAGTGCCTGGACAGGGACTAACTATGGCTACACCTTC. It yields the protein CASSAWTGTNYGYTF.

V is TRBV28 and J is TRBJ1-1, with D hard to call. CDR3 length: 12 residues. Trimming left V 3 bases short and J 6 bases short, with 8 bases between. Germline V gives CDR1 MDHEN, CDR2 SYDVKM. The CDR3 DNA follows: TGTGCCAGCAGTTTTCTAGGCTCTGAAGCTTTCTTT. It codes for CASSFLGSEAFF.

This chain uses TRBV3-1 (or the pseudogene TRBV3-2) with TRBJ2-6; TRBD2 matches 13 bases. The CDR3 totals 18 residues. Trimming took 4 bases from V and 0 from J; bases not matched to a gene: 3. The germline CDR1 and CDR2 sequences are LGHDT and YNNKEL (reference sequence). CDR3 amino acids: CASSLGLAGASGANVLTF. Written as DNA, the CDR3 is TGTGCCAGCAGCCTTGGACTAGCGGGAGCCTCTGGGGCCAACGTCCTGACTTTC.

This chain uses TRBV27 with TRBJ2-1, with a possible D match to TRBD2 (6 bases). Looked up from germline, CDR1 is MNHEY and CDR2 is SMNVEV (reference sequence). The CDR3 totals 15 residues. V was shortened by 7 bases and J by 3 bases, with 16 bases between the two germline ends. The CDR3 region has the DNA TGTGCCAGCACCCTCGGGACTGGGGGCTACAATGAGCAGTTCTTC. Translation gives CASTLGTGGYNEQFF.

The chain couples TRBV6-6 to TRBJ2-7; 11 nucleotides align to TRBD1. V shed 6 bases, J shed 3 bases, and the junction held 4 bases outside the gene matches. This CDR3 has 14 residues. The germline V gene encodes CDR1 MNHNY and CDR2 SVGAGI (reference sequence). CDR3: CASRAGTGGYEQYF. In nucleotides, the CDR3 is TGTGCCAGCAGGGCCGGGACAGGGGGCTACGAGCAGTACTTC.

The CDR3, as DNA: TGTGCCAGCAGTCAGCGCGAAAAACTGTTTTTT. It codes for CASSQREKLFF. The chain couples TRBV6-2 or TRBV6-3 to TRBJ1-4; D not certain. The germline gives CDR1 MNHEY, CDR2 SVGEGT. Between the trimmed V and J ends, which lost 5 bases and 8 bases, there was a span of 6 bases. The CDR3 contains 11 residues.

CDR3 DNA: TGTGCCAGCAGCTCGGGACTCCCGAACACCGGGGAGCTGTTTTTT. This translates into CASSSGLPNTGELFF. The chain recombines TRBV5-4 with TRBJ2-2; possibly TRBD2 for D (6 bases). V was trimmed by 3 bases and J by 0 bases, leaving 9 bases between them. Germline V lookup: CDR1 SGHNT, CDR2 YYREEE (reference sequence). The CDR3 covers 15 residues.

V is TRBV7-9 and J is TRBJ1-2; D may be TRBD1 (6 bases). There are 13 residues in the CDR3. Germline CDR1 and CDR2: SEHNR and FQNEAQ (reference sequence). V shed 4 bases and J shed 6 bases, with 12 bases lying between them. The CDR3: CASSSQGIDGYTF. In DNA form, the CDR3 reads TGTGCCAGCAGCTCACAGGGTATTGATGGCTACACCTTC.

The rearrangement uses TRBV6-2 or TRBV6-3 and TRBJ2-1, with TRBD2 matching over 11 bases. The CDR3 totals 16 residues. The V gene end was trimmed by 4 bases and the J gene end by 4 bases; junction bases not matched to a gene: 6. The germline CDR1 and CDR2 sequences are MNHEY and SVGEGT. In DNA, the CDR3 is TGTGCCAGCAGTTCCCTTGGACTAGCGGGTTACAATGAGCAGTTCTTC. This gives the protein CASSSLGLAGYNEQFF.

The chain couples TRBV18 to TRBJ2-5; 9 nucleotides align to TRBD2. The CDR3 sequence is 15 residues long. CDR1 and CDR2 from the germline V gene are KGHSH and LQKENI. J lost 5 bases, V lost 6 bases, and 10 bases had no gene match. DNA for the CDR3: TGTGCCAGCTCTATTCAGGGACTAGCAGTGGAGACCCAGTACTTC. Its protein product is CASSIQGLAVETQYF.

In DNA, the CDR3 is TGCGCCAGCAGCCAAGAGGACAGATACTACGAGCAGTACTTC. It yields the protein CASSQEDRYYEQYF. The chain recombines TRBV4-3 with TRBJ2-7, with D tentatively TRBD1 (6 bases). CDR3 size: 14 residues. The germline V and J ends were trimmed by 0 bases and 3 bases, with 9 bases remaining between them. Germline V gene lookup returns CDR1 LGHNA and CDR2 YSLEER.